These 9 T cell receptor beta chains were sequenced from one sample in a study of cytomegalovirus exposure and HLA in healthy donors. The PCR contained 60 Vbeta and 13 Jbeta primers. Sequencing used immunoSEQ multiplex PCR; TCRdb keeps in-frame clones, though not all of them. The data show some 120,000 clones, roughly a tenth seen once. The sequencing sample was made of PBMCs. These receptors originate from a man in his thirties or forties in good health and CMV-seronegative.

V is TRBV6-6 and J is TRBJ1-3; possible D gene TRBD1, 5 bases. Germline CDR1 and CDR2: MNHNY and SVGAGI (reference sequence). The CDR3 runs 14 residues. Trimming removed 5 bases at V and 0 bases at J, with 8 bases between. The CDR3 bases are TGTGCCAGCAGTCCAGGGCACTCTGGAAACACCATATATTTT. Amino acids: CASSPGHSGNTIYF.

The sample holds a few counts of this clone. This CDR3 is CASSPGTPMNTEAFF. CDR3 coding DNA: TGTGCCAGCAGCCCCGGGACACCTATGAACACTGAAGCTTTCTTT. The chain joins TRBV28 to TRBJ1-1, with D perhaps matching TRBD1 (6 bases). Germline values: CDR1 MDHEN, CDR2 SYDVKM. The V end was cut by 6 bases, the J end by 0 bases, with 14 bases between. The CDR3 sequence is 15 residues long.

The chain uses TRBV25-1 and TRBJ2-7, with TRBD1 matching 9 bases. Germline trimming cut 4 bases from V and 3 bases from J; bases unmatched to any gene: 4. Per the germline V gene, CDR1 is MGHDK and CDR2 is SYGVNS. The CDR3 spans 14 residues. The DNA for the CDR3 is TGTGCCAGCAGTGGCTGGGACAGGGTCTACGAGCAGTACTTC. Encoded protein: CASSGWDRVYEQYF.

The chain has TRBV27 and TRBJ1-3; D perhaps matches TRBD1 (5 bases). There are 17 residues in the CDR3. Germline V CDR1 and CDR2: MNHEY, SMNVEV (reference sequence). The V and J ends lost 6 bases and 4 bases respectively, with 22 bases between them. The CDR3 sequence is CASRKWGRDRGGNTIYF. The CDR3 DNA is TGTGCCAGCAGGAAATGGGGCAGGGATCGTGGAGGAAACACCATATATTTT.

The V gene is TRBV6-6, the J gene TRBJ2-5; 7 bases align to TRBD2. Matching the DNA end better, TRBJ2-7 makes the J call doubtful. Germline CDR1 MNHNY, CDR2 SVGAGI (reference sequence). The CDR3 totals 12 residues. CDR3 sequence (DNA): TGTGCCAGCAGACCCGGGGGGTACGAGCAGTACTTC. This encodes CASRPGGYEQYF.

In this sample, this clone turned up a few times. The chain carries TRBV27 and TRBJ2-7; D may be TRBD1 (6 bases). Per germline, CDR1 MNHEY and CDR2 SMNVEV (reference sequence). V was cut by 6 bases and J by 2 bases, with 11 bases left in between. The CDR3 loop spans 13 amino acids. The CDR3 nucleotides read TGTGCCAGCAGCGTGGACAGCCCCTACGAGCAGTACTTC. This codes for CASSVDSPYEQYF.

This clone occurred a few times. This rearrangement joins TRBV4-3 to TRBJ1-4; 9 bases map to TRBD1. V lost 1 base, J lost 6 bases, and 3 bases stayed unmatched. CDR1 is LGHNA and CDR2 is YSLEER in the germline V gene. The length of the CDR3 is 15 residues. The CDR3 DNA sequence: TGCGCCAGCAGCCAAGGGACAGGGGCGTATGAAAAACTGTTTTTT. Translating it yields CASSQGTGAYEKLFF.

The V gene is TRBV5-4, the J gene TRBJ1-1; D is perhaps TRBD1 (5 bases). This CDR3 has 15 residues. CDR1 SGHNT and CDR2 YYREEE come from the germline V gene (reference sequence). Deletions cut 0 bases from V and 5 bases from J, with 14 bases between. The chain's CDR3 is CASSLEKGARTEAFF. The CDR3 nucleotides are TGTGCCAGCAGCTTGGAGAAAGGGGCCAGAACTGAAGCTTTCTTT.

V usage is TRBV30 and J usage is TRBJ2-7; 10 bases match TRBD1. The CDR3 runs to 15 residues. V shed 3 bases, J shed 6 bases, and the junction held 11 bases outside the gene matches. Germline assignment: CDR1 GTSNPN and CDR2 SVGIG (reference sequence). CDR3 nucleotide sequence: TGTGCCTGGAGCTCCGGGACAGGGGTTTCCGGCGAGCAGTACTTC. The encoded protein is CAWSSGTGVSGEQYF. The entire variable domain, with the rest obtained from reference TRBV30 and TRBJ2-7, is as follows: SQTIHQWPATLVQPVGSPLSLECTVEGTSNPNLYWYRQAAGRGLQLLFYSVGIGQISSEVPQNLSASRPQDRQFILSSKKLLLSDSGFYLCAWSSGTGVSGEQYFGPGTRLTVT.